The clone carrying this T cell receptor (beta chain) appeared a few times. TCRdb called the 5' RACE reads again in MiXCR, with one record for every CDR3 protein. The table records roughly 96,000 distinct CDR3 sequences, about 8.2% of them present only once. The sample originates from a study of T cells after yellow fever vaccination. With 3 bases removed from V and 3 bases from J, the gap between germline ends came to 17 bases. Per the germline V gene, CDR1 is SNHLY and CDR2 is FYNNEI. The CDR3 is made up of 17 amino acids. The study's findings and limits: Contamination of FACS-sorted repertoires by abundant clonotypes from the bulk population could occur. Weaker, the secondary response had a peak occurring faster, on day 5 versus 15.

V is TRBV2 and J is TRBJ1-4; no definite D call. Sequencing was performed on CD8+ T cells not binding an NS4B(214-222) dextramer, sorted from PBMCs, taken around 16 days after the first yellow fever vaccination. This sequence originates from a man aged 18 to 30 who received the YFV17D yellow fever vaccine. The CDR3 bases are TGTGCCAGCAGTGAGGAAGGCTCTACTGCGGCTAATGAAAAACTGTTTTTT. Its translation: CASSEEGSTAANEKLFF.